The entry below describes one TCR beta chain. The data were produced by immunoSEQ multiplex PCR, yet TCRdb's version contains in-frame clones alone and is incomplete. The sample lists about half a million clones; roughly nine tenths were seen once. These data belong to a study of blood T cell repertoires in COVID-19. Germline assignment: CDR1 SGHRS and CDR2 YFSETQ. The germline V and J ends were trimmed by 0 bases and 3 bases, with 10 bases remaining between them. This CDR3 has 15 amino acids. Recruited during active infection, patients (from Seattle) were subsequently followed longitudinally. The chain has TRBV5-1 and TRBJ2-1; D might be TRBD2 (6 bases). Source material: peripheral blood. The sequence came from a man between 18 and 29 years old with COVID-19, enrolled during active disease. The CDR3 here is CASSLVLADYNEQFF. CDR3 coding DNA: TGCGCCAGCAGCTTGGTGTTAGCGGACTACAATGAGCAGTTCTTC.